Below, 3 T cell receptor beta chains from the same sample are listed, as sequenced in a study of OX40 agonist ivuxolimab in advanced cancers. Sequencing was performed with immunoSEQ multiplex PCR; in TCRdb, only in-frame clones are kept and a portion is missing. The sample holds about 76,000 clones; 80% to 90% are singletons and the top ten take 5% to 7%. Sequencing used CD4+ or CD8+ T cells sorted from blood, obtained in a trial of the OX40 agonist ivuxolimab. The source of these receptors is an adult with an advanced solid tumor such as melanoma, head and neck, liver or kidney cancer.

This clone was found a few times. The chain has TRBV5-6 and TRBJ2-7; tentative D call: TRBD1 (6 bases). Germline V lookup: CDR1 SGHDT, CDR2 YYEEEE. V lost 6 bases and J lost 6, with 10 bases in between. The CDR3 sequence is 11 residues long. CDR3 sequence (DNA): TGTGCCAGCACACAGGGTCTCGAGCAGTACTTC. Protein product: CASTQGLEQYF.

This clone was found a few times. The chain links TRBV28 to TRBJ1-2; D is uncertain. Trimming shortened V by 3 bases and J by 1 base, and 18 bases separated the two germline ends. The CDR3 extends over 17 amino acids. Per the germline V gene, CDR1 is MDHEN and CDR2 is SYDVKM. CDR3 nucleotides: TGTGCCAGCAGTTTTCGAGGTACCAGCAAACTTAACTATGGCTACACCTTC. It codes for CASSFRGTSKLNYGYTF.

The V and J genes are TRBV7-2 and TRBJ2-3; D is unclear. The V end lost 1 base, the J end lost 4 bases, and 3 bases lay between the germline ends. The CDR3 covers 12 residues. Germline V lookup: CDR1 SGHTA, CDR2 FQGNSA. The CDR3 protein is CASSLGPDTQYF. The CDR3 DNA reads TGTGCCAGCAGCTTAGGGCCAGATACGCAGTATTTT.